This paragraph covers one TCR beta chain sequence. Its antigen is undetermined. These data are taken from a study of OX40 agonist ivuxolimab in advanced cancers. Study overall: The diagnoses of dose-escalation patients were hepatocellular carcinoma, melanoma, renal cell or head and neck cancer.

The CDR3 has 12 amino acids. V was clipped by 2 bases and J by 10 bases, with 6 bases between them. The germline V gene has CDR1 MNHNY and CDR2 SVGAGI (reference sequence). Overall study findings and caveats: Determination of antigen specificity was not performed for the expanded peripheral T cells.

Assay used: immunoSEQ multiplex PCR; TCRdb lists only in-frame clones, some missing. Of 68,000 or so clones in the sample, roughly 83% were seen once. Here the sequenced sample was CD4+ or CD8+ T cells sorted from blood, taken in a trial of the OX40 agonist ivuxolimab. The chain carries TRBV6-6 and TRBJ1-6, with D uncertain. The sequence came from an adult with an advanced solid tumor such as melanoma, head and neck, liver or kidney cancer. The CDR3 nucleotides read TGTGCCAGCAGTTACCTGGGGTCACCCCTCCACTTT. The encoded protein is CASSYLGSPLHF.